One and the same sample provided the 29 T cell receptor beta chains below, sequenced in a study of shared clonotypes between healthy human individuals. Naive-designated CD8 cells lacked CD45RO, were positively enriched for CCR7, and omitted terminally differentiated effector memory CD45RA+ cells. Measured with immunoSEQ multiplex PCR; TCRdb has only the in-frame clones, and not every one. Here the sample spans about 600,000 clones, roughly 98% being singletons. The source material was naive CD8+ T cells sorted from blood. Source of these receptors: a young man in good health.

V is TRBV5-6 and J is TRBJ2-7; TRBD1 matches at 8 bases. Germline V gene sequence: CDR1 SGHDT, CDR2 YYEEEE. The J segment lost 2 bases and the V segment lost 0 bases, leaving 1 base of the junction unmatched. The CDR3 totals 14 residues. This CDR3 reads CASSLGTGPYEQYF. CDR3 DNA: TGTGCCAGCAGCTTGGGGACAGGGCCCTACGAGCAGTACTTC.

The chain combines TRBV29-1 with TRBJ2-1; 9 bases align to TRBD2. V shed 0 bases, J shed 8 bases, and the junction held 11 bases outside the gene matches. Germline V gene sequence: CDR1 SQVTM, CDR2 ANQGSEA. The CDR3 has 16 residues. In DNA, the CDR3 is TGCAGCGTTGAAGATCCTAGCGGGACCTACGGTGATGAGCAGTTCTTC. Translation gives CSVEDPSGTYGDEQFF.

The rearrangement joins TRBV4-1 to TRBJ2-6, with D possibly being TRBD1 or TRBD2 (5 bases each). The CDR3 is 18 amino acids. The V and J ends lost 0 bases and 2 bases respectively, with 14 bases between them. Germline V lookup: CDR1 MGHRA, CDR2 YSYEKL. CDR3 coding DNA: TGCGCCAGCAGCCAAGATTTCGGGGACGAAACTGGGGCCAACGTCCTGACTTTC. Translated, it gives CASSQDFGDETGANVLTF.

The chain carries TRBV13 and TRBJ2-7; the D gene is possibly TRBD2 (6 bases). Looked up from germline, CDR1 is PRHDT and CDR2 is FYEKMQ (reference sequence). The CDR3 has 17 amino acids. Trimming left V 0 bases short and J 0 bases short, with 15 bases between. Here the CDR3 DNA reads TGTGCCAGCAGCTTAGGGCTCGGCGGGGCCACCTCCTACGAGCAGTACTTC. This gives the protein CASSLGLGGATSYEQYF.

The V call is TRBV4-2, the J call TRBJ2-7, with D maybe TRBD2 (6 bases). Trimming stripped 4 bases from V and 5 bases from J, with 18 bases between. In germline, CDR1 is LGHNA, CDR2 YNFKEQ. The CDR3 sequence is 15 residues long. The CDR3 region is CASSPTRGLLDEQYF. The CDR3 DNA is TGTGCCAGCAGCCCAACGCGGGGCCTCCTAGACGAGCAGTACTTC.

Here the CDR3 reads CASGGLPYEQYF. The CDR3 DNA sequence: TGTGCCAGCGGGGGCCTTCCCTACGAGCAGTACTTC. The chain recombines TRBV27 with TRBJ2-7, with D possibly being TRBD1 (6 bases). CDR3 size: 12 residues. Trimming cost V 8 bases and J 2 bases, with 10 bases left between them. Germline V gene lookup returns CDR1 MNHEY and CDR2 SMNVEV (reference sequence).

This clone was detected once. Here the CDR3 reads CASSPRGSGTDTQYF. CDR3 in DNA: TGTGCCAGCAGCCCCCGTGGGTCGGGAACCGATACGCAGTATTTT. The V gene is TRBV9, the J gene TRBJ2-3; possibly TRBD2 for D (5 bases). V gave up 4 bases and J gave up 6 bases, with 18 bases separating them. The CDR3 totals 15 residues. From germline, CDR1 is SGDLS and CDR2 YYNGEE.

The rearrangement joins TRBV19 to TRBJ2-3; weak D call: TRBD1 (5 bases). Germline assignment: CDR1 LNHDA and CDR2 SQIVND (reference sequence). This CDR3 is built from 14 residues. V was clipped by 5 bases and J by 7 bases, with 16 bases between them. CDR3 nucleotide sequence: TGTGCCAGTAGTTTAGCAGGGCTCCTTTATACGCAGTATTTT. Protein sequence: CASSLAGLLYTQYF.

The chain combines TRBV29-1 with TRBJ2-7, with D possibly being TRBD1 (6 bases). Germline CDR1 SQVTM, CDR2 ANQGSEA. Trimming pared 1 base from V and 2 bases from J, leaving 9 bases between. This CDR3 is built from 13 residues. The CDR3 DNA sequence: TGCAGCGTTGAAGTGGACAGACCCTACGAGCAGTACTTC. Protein sequence: CSVEVDRPYEQYF.

The chain employs TRBV9 and TRBJ2-1; 12 nucleotides line up with TRBD2. Germline lookup yields CDR1 SGDLS and CDR2 YYNGEE. CDR3 length: 16 residues. J gave up 3 bases and V 4 bases, and 5 bases lay outside the gene matches. Here the CDR3 DNA reads TGTGCCAGCAGCACAACGACTAGCGGGGGCTACAATGAGCAGTTCTTC. Protein: CASSTTTSGGYNEQFF. Full variable domain (missing parts from reference TRBV9 and TRBJ2-1): DSGVTQTPKHLITATGQRVTLRCSPRSGDLSVYWYQQSLDQGLQFLIQYYNGEERAKGNILERFSAQQFPDLHSELNLSSLELGDSALYFCASSTTTSGGYNEQFFGPGTRLTVL.

This chain uses TRBV30 with TRBJ2-7, with TRBD2 identical over 8 bases. The CDR3 totals 15 residues. Germline-derived CDR1 and CDR2 are GTSNPN and SVGIG (reference sequence). The V and J ends lost 0 bases and 1 base, in that order; junction bases with no gene match: 5. As DNA, the CDR3 is TGTGCCTGGAGTGTAGGACTAGCTGGATCCTACGAGCAGTACTTC. Its protein is CAWSVGLAGSYEQYF.

The chain couples TRBV7-9 to TRBJ2-7, with D tentatively TRBD2 (6 bases). CDR3 size: 16 residues. Germline V CDR1 and CDR2: SEHNR, FQNEAQ (reference sequence). Trimming shortened V by 1 base and J by 2 bases, and 15 bases separated the two germline ends. CDR3 protein: CASSLEGSGPTYEQYF. As DNA, the CDR3 is TGTGCCAGCAGCTTAGAAGGCAGCGGGCCTACCTACGAGCAGTACTTC.

The J gene is TRBJ2-1, the V gene TRBV14, with 7 bases identical to TRBD2. Per germline, CDR1 SGHDN and CDR2 FVKESK. The CDR3 loop spans 17 amino acids. Unmatched junction bases numbered 15, after V lost 1 base and J lost 9 bases. CDR3 DNA sequence: TGTGCCAGCAGCCAAGGGGAGCGGGACCCCGCCTGGCGTGAGCAGTTCTTC. It encodes CASSQGERDPAWREQFF.

This chain uses TRBV9 with TRBJ2-3, with 9 positions matching TRBD2. The CDR3 runs 15 residues. Germline values: CDR1 SGDLS, CDR2 YYNGEE. The V gene end was trimmed by 3 bases and the J gene end by 5 bases; junction bases not matched to a gene: 7. The CDR3 here is CASSDGLASGDTQYF. DNA for the CDR3: TGTGCCAGCAGCGACGGACTAGCGAGTGGAGATACGCAGTATTTT.

This sequence joins TRBV7-9 and TRBJ1-4; 7 bases agree with TRBD1. Trimming removed 4 bases from V and 6 bases from J; junction bases left unmatched: 8. Germline loops: CDR1 SEHNR, CDR2 FQNEAQ (reference sequence). This CDR3 has 15 amino acids. The CDR3 loop reads CASSYRQGTDEKLFF. CDR3 in DNA: TGTGCCAGCAGCTACCGACAGGGCACGGATGAAAAACTGTTTTTT.

This sequence joins TRBV5-1 and TRBJ2-3; 7 nucleotides align to TRBD2. This CDR3 comprises 16 residues. Losses at the gene ends were 1 base for V and 3 bases for J; bases not matched to a gene: 8. Looked up from germline, CDR1 is SGHRS and CDR2 is YFSETQ. CDR3: CASSLLAGRVTDTQYF. The CDR3 nucleotides read TGCGCCAGCAGCTTGTTAGCAGGGAGGGTTACAGATACGCAGTATTTT.

V and J are TRBV29-1 and TRBJ2-7, with D possibly matching TRBD1 (5 bases). CDR3 length: 12 amino acids. With 5 bases removed from V and 5 bases from J, the gap between germline ends came to 13 bases. The germline V gene encodes CDR1 SQVTM and CDR2 ANQGSEA. This CDR3 reads CSVQGRADEQYF. CDR3 bases: TGCAGCGTTCAGGGCAGGGCCGACGAGCAGTACTTC.

The chain links TRBV5-1 to TRBJ2-7; TRBD1 or TRBD2 may be the D gene (5 bases each). CDR1 SGHRS and CDR2 YFSETQ come from the germline V gene. The CDR3 extends over 14 amino acids. The V gene lost 1 base and the J gene lost 0 bases, with 8 bases spanning the gap. The CDR3 sequence is CASSLSGTSYEQYF. DNA for the CDR3: TGCGCCAGCAGCTTGTCTGGGACCTCCTACGAGCAGTACTTC. Complete variable domain (other parts from reference TRBV5-1 and TRBJ2-7): KAGVTQTPRYLIKTRGQQVTLSCSPISGHRSVSWYQQTPGQGLQFLFEYFSETQRNKGNFPGRFSGRQFSNSRSEMNVSTLELGDSALYLCASSLSGTSYEQYFGPGTRLTVT.

The gene calls are TRBV7-9 and TRBJ2-2; a weak D match, TRBD2 (6 bases). V shed 5 bases and J shed 6 bases, with 10 bases lying between them. Looked up from germline, CDR1 is SEHNR and CDR2 is FQNEAQ (reference sequence). This CDR3 is built from 13 residues. The CDR3 DNA follows: TGTGCCAGCAGCCGTGGGACTGCCGGGGAGCTGTTTTTT. Translating gives CASSRGTAGELFF.

V gene TRBV5-1 combines with J gene TRBJ1-4; tentatively, D is TRBD1 (5 bases). Trimming took 5 bases from V and 5 from J, leaving 19 bases between them. This CDR3 contains 16 residues. CDR1 and CDR2 from the germline V gene are SGHRS and YFSETQ. The CDR3 region has the DNA TGCGCCAGCAGTTTTTCCACGGACAAGCTCAATGAAAAACTGTTTTTT. Its translation: CASSFSTDKLNEKLFF.

This clone is a singleton in its sample. V usage is TRBV7-8 and J usage is TRBJ1-3, with D maybe TRBD1 (5 bases). Germline values: CDR1 SGHVS, CDR2 FQNEAQ. The CDR3 extends over 17 amino acids. Trimming left V 5 bases short and J 4 bases short, with 21 bases between. The CDR3 sequence is CASSPLFAGESGNTIYF. The CDR3 nucleotides are TGTGCCAGCAGCCCCTTGTTTGCGGGGGAGTCGGGAAACACCATATATTTT.

Only one count was recorded for this clone. CDR3 sequence: CASSARGVDQPQHF. The CDR3, as DNA: TGCGCCAGCAGTGCAAGGGGGGTTGATCAGCCCCAGCATTTT. The genes are TRBV10-2 and TRBJ1-5; tentatively, D is TRBD1 (6 bases). The CDR3 is 14 residues long. The V gene lost 4 bases and the J gene lost 5 bases, with 12 bases spanning the gap. Germline values: CDR1 WSHSY, CDR2 SAAADI.

V and J are TRBV30 and TRBJ2-2; no clear D gene. Germline V gene data show CDR1 as GTSNPN and CDR2 as SVGIG (reference sequence). The CDR3 is made up of 12 amino acids. V was shortened by 3 bases and J by 4 bases, with 6 bases between the two germline ends. DNA of the CDR3: TGTGCCTGGAGCGGCCCCACCGGGGAGCTGTTTTTT. Its translation is CAWSGPTGELFF. Full variable domain (rest looked up from reference TRBV30 and TRBJ2-2): SQTIHQWPATLVQPVGSPLSLECTVEGTSNPNLYWYRQAAGRGLQLLFYSVGIGQISSEVPQNLSASRPQDRQFILSSKKLLLSDSGFYLCAWSGPTGELFFGEGSRLTVL.

The V and J genes are TRBV11-2 and TRBJ2-7; TRBD2 matches 9 bases. J was trimmed by 2 bases and V by 6 bases; bases with no gene match: 11. There are 16 residues in the CDR3. Germline CDR1 reads SGHAT; CDR2 reads FQNNGV. CDR3 in amino acids: CASSRAGGTRAYEQYF. The CDR3 DNA is TGTGCCAGCAGTCGCGCGGGGGGGACACGGGCCTACGAGCAGTACTTC.

This chain links TRBV28 with TRBJ2-1, with 14 nucleotides matching TRBD2. V was pared by 6 bases and J by 9 bases, with 4 bases of the junction left unmatched. There are 14 residues in the CDR3. Germline loops: CDR1 MDHEN, CDR2 SYDVKM. CDR3 in DNA: TGTGCCAGCAGAAGACTAGCGGGAGGGTTTGAGCAGTTCTTC. Protein sequence: CASRRLAGGFEQFF.

The chain couples TRBV9 to TRBJ2-1; perhaps TRBD1 as D (6 bases). The CDR3 spans 15 residues. The V gene lost 0 bases and the J gene lost 5 bases, with 12 bases spanning the gap. In germline, CDR1 is SGDLS, CDR2 YYNGEE. In nucleotides, the CDR3 is TGTGCCAGCAGCGTAGCCCAGGGGCGGGACAATGAGCAGTTCTTC. It is translated as CASSVAQGRDNEQFF.

The count of this clone is one. The chain joins TRBV7-8 to TRBJ1-5, with 10 bases identical to TRBD1. Germline V CDR1 and CDR2: SGHVS, FQNEAQ. This CDR3 is 18 amino acids long. V was clipped by 5 bases and J by 4 bases; unmatched bases: 14. DNA for the CDR3: TGTGCCAGCAGCCTGGAACCGGGACAGGGGATAGCGAATCAGCCCCAGCATTTT. It codes for CASSLEPGQGIANQPQHF.

The CDR3 loop reads CASSLDTDDEKLFF. The CDR3 nucleotides are TGTGCCAGCAGCTTGGACACGGACGATGAAAAACTGTTTTTT. V and J are TRBV5-8 and TRBJ1-4; D remains ambiguous. The CDR3 consists of 14 residues. V dropped 0 bases and J dropped 6 bases, with 9 bases sitting between them. Per germline, CDR1 SGHTS and CDR2 YDEGEE.

The chain joins TRBV5-8 to TRBJ1-5; maybe TRBD1 (6 bases). V was trimmed by 4 bases and J by 3 bases, leaving 14 bases between them. The V gene's germline CDR1 is SGHTS and CDR2 YDEGEE. This CDR3 is 15 amino acids long. The CDR3 sequence is CASSQRGQFNQPQHF. CDR3 DNA sequence: TGTGCCAGCAGCCAGCGCGGACAGTTCAATCAGCCCCAGCATTTT.